Listed here are 14 T cell receptor beta chains from one sample, sequenced in a study of CD8+ T cells in alopecia areata. Treatment defined: oral pan-JAK inhibitor, 5-10 mg twice daily. Extraction of RNA preceded its reverse transcription into cDNA, which served as the sequencing template. The protocol was immunoSEQ multiplex PCR, while the TCRdb copy is restricted to in-frame clones and leaves out a portion. In the table there are about 190,000 clones, around 60% of which are singletons. The sample consisted of CD4+ T cells sorted from blood, taken at week 4, from a patient treated with tofacitinib. The receptors stem from a human donor with alopecia areata.

The gene calls are TRBV29-1 and TRBJ2-7; D remains unclear. Germline CDR1 reads SQVTM; CDR2 reads ANQGSEA. Trimming left V 2 bases short and J 2 bases short, with 7 bases between. The CDR3 spans 12 residues. CDR3 in amino acids: CSVETRTYEQYF. The CDR3 bases are TGCAGCGTTGAAACACGAACCTACGAGCAGTACTTC.

The sample holds a few counts of this clone. This chain joins TRBV29-1 and TRBJ1-4, with a weak D call TRBD1 (5 bases). With 7 bases removed from V and 4 bases from J, the gap between germline ends came to 10 bases. CDR3 length equals 12 residues. Germline lookup yields CDR1 SQVTM and CDR2 ANQGSEA. The DNA for the CDR3 is TGCAGCGCCGAAGGGGATAATGAAAAACTGTTTTTT. As protein: CSAEGDNEKLFF.

This clone was counted only a few times. V is TRBV5-6 and J is TRBJ2-7, with a possible D match to TRBD1 (6 bases). The V and J ends lost 4 bases and 0 bases respectively, with 20 bases between them. This CDR3 is built from 17 residues. From germline, CDR1 is SGHDT and CDR2 YYEEEE. This CDR3 is CASSRRPGQLLSYEQYF. The CDR3 DNA follows: TGTGCCAGCAGCCGACGTCCCGGACAGTTACTCTCCTACGAGCAGTACTTC.

The rearrangement uses TRBV29-1 and TRBJ2-1, with D possibly TRBD2 on 5 matching bases. This CDR3 is 15 amino acids long. Trimming removed 3 bases from V and 1 base from J, with 13 bases in between. Germline lookup yields CDR1 SQVTM and CDR2 ANQGSEA. In DNA form, the CDR3 reads TGCAGCGTTGATGCTAGCTGGAGGTCCTACAATGAGCAGTTCTTC. It yields the protein CSVDASWRSYNEQFF.

V and J are TRBV10-2 and TRBJ2-3; 11 nucleotides align to TRBD2. V lost 7 bases, J lost 3 bases, and 3 bases stayed unmatched. The CDR3 contains 14 residues. In germline, CDR1 is WSHSY, CDR2 SAAADI. CDR3 bases: TGCGCCAGCACTACTAGCGGGAGAACAGATACGCAGTATTTT. Residues: CASTTSGRTDTQYF.

This clone came up a few times. The chain combines TRBV18 with TRBJ2-3, with D hard to call. CDR3 length: 11 amino acids. Trimming cost V 3 bases and J 6 bases, with 4 bases left between them. In germline, CDR1 is KGHSH, CDR2 LQKENI. CDR3: CASSPADTQYF. The CDR3 nucleotides are TGTGCCAGCTCACCCGCCGATACGCAGTATTTT.

This chain links TRBV28 with TRBJ2-3, with no clear D. Germline lookup yields CDR1 MDHEN and CDR2 SYDVKM. The CDR3 length is 12 residues. V dropped 7 bases and J dropped 4 bases, with 9 bases sitting between them. CDR3 bases: TGTGCCAGCACCAACAATGCAGATACGCAGTATTTT. Its translation: CASTNNADTQYF.

In nucleotides, the CDR3 is TGTGCCAGTAGCGACGGGAGGCCGAAGCAGTATTTT. Protein sequence: CASSDGRPKQYF. The chain couples TRBV19 to TRBJ2-3, with 7 bases identical to TRBD2. Unmatched junction bases numbered 8, after V lost 6 bases and J lost 11 bases. The CDR3 runs 12 residues. In germline, CDR1 is LNHDA, CDR2 SQIVND (reference sequence).

The gene calls are TRBV4-1 and TRBJ2-3, with TRBD2 matching 8 bases. With V trimmed by 4 bases and J by 10 bases, 13 bases remained unmatched. CDR1 and CDR2 from the germline V gene are MGHRA and YSYEKL. This CDR3 region has 15 residues. This CDR3 reads CASSLTSGPIVSQYF. In nucleotides, the CDR3 is TGCGCCAGCAGCCTAACTAGCGGTCCAATAGTATCGCAGTATTTT.

The V call is TRBV4-3, the J call TRBJ2-3; possibly TRBD2 for D (5 bases). Germline assignment: CDR1 LGHNA and CDR2 YSLEER. The CDR3 extends over 15 amino acids. V was shortened by 1 base and J by 3 bases, with 11 bases between the two germline ends. For the CDR3, the DNA is TGCGCCAGCAGCCAAGGGGGAGCGAGGACAGATACGCAGTATTTT. It yields the protein CASSQGGARTDTQYF.

The J gene is TRBJ2-1, the V gene TRBV30; 9 bases line up with TRBD1. V shed 3 bases, J shed 8 bases, and the junction held 11 bases outside the gene matches. The CDR3 sequence is 15 residues long. Germline-derived CDR1 and CDR2 are GTSNPN and SVGIG (reference sequence). The CDR3 is CAWREGDREKYEQFF. CDR3 coding DNA: TGTGCCTGGAGGGAGGGGGACAGGGAAAAATATGAGCAGTTCTTC. The full variable domain, rest sourced from reference TRBV30 and TRBJ2-1, is SQTIHQWPATLVQPVGSPLSLECTVEGTSNPNLYWYRQAAGRGLQLLFYSVGIGQISSEVPQNLSASRPQDRQFILSSKKLLLSDSGFYLCAWREGDREKYEQFFGPGTRLTVL.

This clone is a singleton in its sample. The chain couples TRBV7-2 to TRBJ2-7; 8 bases line up with TRBD2. The CDR3 consists of 14 residues. After removal of 3 bases from V and 5 bases from J, the junction contained 6 bases not matched to a gene. Germline assignment: CDR1 SGHTA and CDR2 FQGNSA. Here the CDR3 reads CASSLTGGPNEQYF. The CDR3 coding sequence is TGTGCCAGCAGCTTGACGGGAGGGCCCAACGAGCAGTACTTC.

The chain carries TRBV4-1 and TRBJ2-1; D remains unclear. Looked up from germline, CDR1 is MGHRA and CDR2 is YSYEKL. V lost 3 bases and J 6 bases, leaving 6 bases between the germline ends. The CDR3 runs 12 residues. The chain's CDR3 is CASSHSTNEQFF. CDR3 coding DNA: TGCGCCAGCAGCCACAGCACCAATGAGCAGTTCTTC.

The chain employs TRBV30 and TRBJ2-7; a possible D gene is TRBD1 (6 bases). V was trimmed by 3 bases and J by 9 bases, leaving 12 bases between them. The CDR3 covers 11 residues. In germline, CDR1 is GTSNPN, CDR2 SVGIG (reference sequence). This CDR3 is CAWRQGPGQYF. Here the CDR3 DNA reads TGTGCCTGGAGACAGGGCCCCGGGCAGTACTTC.